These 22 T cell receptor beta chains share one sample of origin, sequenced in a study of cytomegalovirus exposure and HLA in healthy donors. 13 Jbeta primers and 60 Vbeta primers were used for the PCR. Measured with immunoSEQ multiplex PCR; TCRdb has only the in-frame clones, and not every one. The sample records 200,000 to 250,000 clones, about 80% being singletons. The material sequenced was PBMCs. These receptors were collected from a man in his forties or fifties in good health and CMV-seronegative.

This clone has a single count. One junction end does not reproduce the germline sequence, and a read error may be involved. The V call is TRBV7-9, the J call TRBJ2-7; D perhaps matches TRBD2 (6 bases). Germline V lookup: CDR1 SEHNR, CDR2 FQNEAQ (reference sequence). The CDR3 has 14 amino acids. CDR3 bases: TGTTCCAGCAGCAAGGCCGGGAGTGCCTACGAGCAGTACTTC. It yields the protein CSSSKAGSAYEQYF.

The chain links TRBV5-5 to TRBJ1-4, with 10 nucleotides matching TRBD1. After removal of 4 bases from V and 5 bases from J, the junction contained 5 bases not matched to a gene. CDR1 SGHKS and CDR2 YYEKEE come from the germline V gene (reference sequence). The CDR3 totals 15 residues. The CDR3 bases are TGTGCCAGCAGCCGTGTGGGACAGGGGAATGAAAAACTGTTTTTT. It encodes CASSRVGQGNEKLFF.

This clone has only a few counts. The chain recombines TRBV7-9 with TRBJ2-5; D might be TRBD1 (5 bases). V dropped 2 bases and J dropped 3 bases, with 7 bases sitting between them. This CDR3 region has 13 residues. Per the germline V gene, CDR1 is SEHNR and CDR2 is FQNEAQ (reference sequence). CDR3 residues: CASSLIREETQYF. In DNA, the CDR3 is TGTGCCAGCAGCTTAATCAGGGAAGAGACCCAGTACTTC.

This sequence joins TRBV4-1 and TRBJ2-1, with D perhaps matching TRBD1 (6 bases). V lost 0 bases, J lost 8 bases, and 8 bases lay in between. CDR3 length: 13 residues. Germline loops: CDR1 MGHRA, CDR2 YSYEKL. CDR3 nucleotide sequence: TGCGCCAGCAGCCAAGATTCAGGGGATGAGCAGTTCTTC. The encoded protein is CASSQDSGDEQFF.

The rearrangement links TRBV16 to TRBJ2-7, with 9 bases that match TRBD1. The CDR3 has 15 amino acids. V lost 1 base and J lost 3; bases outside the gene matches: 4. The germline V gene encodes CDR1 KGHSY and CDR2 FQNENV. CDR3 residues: CASSQYSGQGYEQYF. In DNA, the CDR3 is TGTGCCAGCAGCCAATATTCGGGACAGGGCTACGAGCAGTACTTC. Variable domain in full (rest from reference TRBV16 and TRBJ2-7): GEEVAQTPKHLVRGEGQKAKLYCAPIKGHSYVFWYQQVLKNEFKFLISFQNENVFDETGMPKERFSAKCLPNSPCSLEIQATKLEDSAVYFCASSQYSGQGYEQYFGPGTRLTVT.

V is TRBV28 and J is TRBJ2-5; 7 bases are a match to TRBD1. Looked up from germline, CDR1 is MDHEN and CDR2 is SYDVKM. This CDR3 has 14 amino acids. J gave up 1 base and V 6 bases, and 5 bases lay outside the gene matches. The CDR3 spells CASRAWTGQETQYF. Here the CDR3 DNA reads TGTGCCAGCAGGGCTTGGACAGGCCAAGAGACCCAGTACTTC. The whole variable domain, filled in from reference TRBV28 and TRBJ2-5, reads DVKVTQSSRYLVKRTGEKVFLECVQDMDHENMFWYRQDPGLGLRLIYFSYDVKMKEKGDIPEGYSVSREKKERFSLILESASTNQTSMYLCASRAWTGQETQYFGPGTRLLVL.

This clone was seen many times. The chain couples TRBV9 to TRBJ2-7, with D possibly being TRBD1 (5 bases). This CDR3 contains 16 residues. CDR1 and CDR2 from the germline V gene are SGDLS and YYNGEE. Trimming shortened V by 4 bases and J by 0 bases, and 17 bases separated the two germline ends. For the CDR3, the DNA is TGTGCCAGCAGCCTGACAGATTTAAGCTTCTCCTACGAGCAGTACTTC. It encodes CASSLTDLSFSYEQYF.

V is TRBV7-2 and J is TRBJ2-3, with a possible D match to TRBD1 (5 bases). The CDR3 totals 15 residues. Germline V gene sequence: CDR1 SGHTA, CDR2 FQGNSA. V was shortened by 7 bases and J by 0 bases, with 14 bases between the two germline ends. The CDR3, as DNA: TGTGCCAGCAATCTCCTAGGGGCTAGCACAGATACGCAGTATTTT. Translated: CASNLLGASTDTQYF.

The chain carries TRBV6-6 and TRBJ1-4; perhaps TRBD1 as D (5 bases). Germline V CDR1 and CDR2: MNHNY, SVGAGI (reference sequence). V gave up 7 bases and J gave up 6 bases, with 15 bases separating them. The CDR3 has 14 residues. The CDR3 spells CASKLRDSHEKLFF. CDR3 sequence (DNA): TGTGCCAGCAAACTCCGGGACTCCCATGAAAAACTGTTTTTT.

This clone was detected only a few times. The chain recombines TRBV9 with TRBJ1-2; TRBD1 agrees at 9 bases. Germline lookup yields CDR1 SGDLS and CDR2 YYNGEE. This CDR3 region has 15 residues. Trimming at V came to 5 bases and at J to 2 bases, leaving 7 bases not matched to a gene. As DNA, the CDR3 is TGTGCCAGCAGACCGGAGGGACAGGGAAACTATGGCTACACCTTC. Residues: CASRPEGQGNYGYTF.

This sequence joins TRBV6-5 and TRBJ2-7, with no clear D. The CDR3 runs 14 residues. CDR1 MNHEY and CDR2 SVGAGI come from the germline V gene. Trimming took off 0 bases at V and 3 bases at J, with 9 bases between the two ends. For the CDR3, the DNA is TGTGCCAGCAGTTACTCCCCAGGCCTCTACGAGCAGTACTTC. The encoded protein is CASSYSPGLYEQYF.

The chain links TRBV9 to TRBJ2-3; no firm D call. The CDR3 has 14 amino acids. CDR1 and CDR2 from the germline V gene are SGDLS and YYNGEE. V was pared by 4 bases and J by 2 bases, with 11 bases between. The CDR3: CASSPQASTDTQYF. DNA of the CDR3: TGTGCCAGCAGCCCTCAGGCCTCCACAGATACGCAGTATTTT.

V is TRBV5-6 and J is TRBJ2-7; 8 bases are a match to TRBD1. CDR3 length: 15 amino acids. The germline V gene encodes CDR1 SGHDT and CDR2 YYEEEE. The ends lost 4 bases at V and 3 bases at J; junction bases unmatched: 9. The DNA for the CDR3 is TGTGCCAGCAGCGAACGCAGGGGGCTCCTCTACGAGCAGTACTTC. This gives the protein CASSERRGLLYEQYF. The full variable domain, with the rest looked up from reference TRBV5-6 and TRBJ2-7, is DAGVTQSPTHLIKTRGQQVTLRCSPKSGHDTVSWYQQALGQGPQFIFQYYEEEERQRGNFPDRFSGHQFPNYSSELNVNALLLGDSALYLCASSERRGLLYEQYFGPGTRLTVT.

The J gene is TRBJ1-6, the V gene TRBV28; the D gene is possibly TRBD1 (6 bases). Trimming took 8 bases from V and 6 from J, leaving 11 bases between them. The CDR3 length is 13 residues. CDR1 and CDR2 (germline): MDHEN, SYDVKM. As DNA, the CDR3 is TGTGCCAGCCGGACAGTTTCTAATTCACCCCTCCACTTT. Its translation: CASRTVSNSPLHF.

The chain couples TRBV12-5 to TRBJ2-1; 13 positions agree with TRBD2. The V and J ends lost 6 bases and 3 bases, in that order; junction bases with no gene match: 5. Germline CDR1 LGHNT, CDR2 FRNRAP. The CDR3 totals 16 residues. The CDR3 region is CASGPRLAGGYNEQFF. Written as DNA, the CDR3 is TGTGCTAGTGGCCCTCGACTAGCGGGGGGCTACAATGAGCAGTTCTTC.

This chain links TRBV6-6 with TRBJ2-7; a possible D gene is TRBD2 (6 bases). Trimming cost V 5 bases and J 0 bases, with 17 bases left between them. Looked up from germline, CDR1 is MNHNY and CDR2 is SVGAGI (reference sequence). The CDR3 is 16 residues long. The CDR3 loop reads CASSNPAGRSSYEQYF. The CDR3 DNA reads TGTGCCAGCAGTAACCCCGCGGGGAGGAGCTCCTACGAGCAGTACTTC.

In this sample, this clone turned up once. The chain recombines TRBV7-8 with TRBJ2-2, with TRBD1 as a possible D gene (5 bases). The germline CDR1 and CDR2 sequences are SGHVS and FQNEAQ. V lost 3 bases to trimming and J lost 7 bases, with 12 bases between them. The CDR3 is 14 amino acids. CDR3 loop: CASSLGQGNGELFF. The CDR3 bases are TGTGCCAGCAGCTTGGGCCAGGGAAACGGGGAGCTGTTTTTT.

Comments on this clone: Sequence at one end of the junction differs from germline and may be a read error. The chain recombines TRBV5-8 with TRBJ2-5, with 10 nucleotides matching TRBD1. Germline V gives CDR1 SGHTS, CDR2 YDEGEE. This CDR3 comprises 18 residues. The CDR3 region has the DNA TGTGCCAGCAGTTTGGTGGATGACAGGGGGCGCCGGGAAGAGACCCAGTACTTC. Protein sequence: CASSLVDDRGRREETQYF.

The CDR3 DNA reads as TGCGCCAGCAGCGTCGGTAGCGCTGAAGCTTTCTTT. Translated, it gives CASSVGSAEAFF. V and J are TRBV5-1 and TRBJ1-1, with no clear D. The V end lost 4 bases, the J end lost 6 bases, and 10 bases lay between the germline ends. This CDR3 has 12 residues. Germline CDR1 reads SGHRS; CDR2 reads YFSETQ.

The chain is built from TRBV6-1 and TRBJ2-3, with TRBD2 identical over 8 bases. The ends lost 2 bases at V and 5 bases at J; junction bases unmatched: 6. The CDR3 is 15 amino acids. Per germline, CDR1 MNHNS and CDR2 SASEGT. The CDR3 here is CASSEQAGVIDTQYF. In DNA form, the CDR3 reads TGTGCCAGCAGTGAACAAGCGGGAGTTATAGATACGCAGTATTTT.

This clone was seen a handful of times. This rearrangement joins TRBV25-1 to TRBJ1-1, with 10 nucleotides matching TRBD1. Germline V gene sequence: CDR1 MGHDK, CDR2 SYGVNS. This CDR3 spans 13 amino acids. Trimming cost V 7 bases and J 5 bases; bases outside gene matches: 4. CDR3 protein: CASKDRGLTEAFF. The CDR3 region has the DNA TGTGCCAGCAAAGACAGGGGGCTTACTGAAGCTTTCTTT.

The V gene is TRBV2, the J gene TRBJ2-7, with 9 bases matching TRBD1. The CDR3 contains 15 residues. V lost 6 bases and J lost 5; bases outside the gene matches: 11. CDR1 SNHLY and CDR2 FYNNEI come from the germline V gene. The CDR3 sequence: CASSLGQGSLNEQYF. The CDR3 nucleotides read TGTGCCAGCAGCTTGGGACAGGGTTCCCTCAACGAGCAGTACTTC.